A selection of T cell receptor beta chains follows, all from one sample in a study of T-cell reconstitution after alpha-beta-depleted transplantation in children. One entry per CDR3 protein, called by TCRdb with MiXCR from the PCR reads. The table lists under 250,000 distinct CDR3 sequences, approximately 17% of them singletons, with about 39% in the top ten. Source: PBMCs, mostly from graft donor cells, taken 360 days after TCRalphabeta/CD19-depleted stem cell transplant. The receptors come from a male patient between 2 and 10 years old who had a stem cell transplant for acute lymphoblastic leukemia, so the T cells may come from the graft donor. The CDR3 runs from the conserved cysteine through the conserved F or W. The order of the fields is CDR3 DNA, CDR3 protein, J gene, clone size, V gene, D gene. A D gene is named only where the DNA matches it firmly. Clone size is not always given. Where it is, it says once, few, many or a class for expanded clones.

cdr3_nt: TGTGCCAGCAGCGTAGACAGGGGGCCGGTAGATACGCAGTATTTT; cdr3_aa: CASSVDRGPVDTQYF; j_call: TRBJ2-3; clone_size: -; v_call: TRBV9; d_call: TRBD1
cdr3_nt: TGCGCCAGCAGCTTGGCCGCGACGGATTCAAATGAGCAGTTCTTC; cdr3_aa: CASSLAATDSNEQFF; j_call: TRBJ2-1; clone_size: -; v_call: TRBV5-1; d_call: -
cdr3_nt: TGTGCCAGCAGCAAAGATGGGAACACTGAAGCTTTCTTT; cdr3_aa: CASSKDGNTEAFF; j_call: TRBJ1-1; clone_size: -; v_call: TRBV21-1; d_call: -
cdr3_nt: TGTGCCAGCAGGAGTCGGGACAGCCAAGAGACCCAGTACTTC; cdr3_aa: CASRSRDSQETQYF; j_call: TRBJ2-5; clone_size: -; v_call: TRBV12-3/TRBV12-4; d_call: TRBD1
cdr3_nt: TGTGCCAGTAGTATAGTCCCAGCGGCTTACAATGAGCAGTTCTTC; cdr3_aa: CASSIVPAAYNEQFF; j_call: TRBJ2-1; clone_size: few; v_call: TRBV19; d_call: -
cdr3_nt: TGTGCCAGCAGAGACGTAACAGATACGCAGTATTTT; cdr3_aa: CASRDVTDTQYF; j_call: TRBJ2-3; clone_size: few; v_call: TRBV6-2/TRBV6-3; d_call: -
cdr3_nt: TGTGCCAGCAGTTACTACGCCCAATTACAGGGAAGCACTGAAGCTTTCTTT; cdr3_aa: CASSYYAQLQGSTEAFF; j_call: TRBJ1-1; clone_size: -; v_call: TRBV6-5; d_call: -
cdr3_nt: TGCAGCGTTGATCCCCCGACTAGCGGAGGCGATGAGCAGTTCTTC; cdr3_aa: CSVDPPTSGGDEQFF; j_call: TRBJ2-1; clone_size: -; v_call: TRBV29-1; d_call: TRBD2
cdr3_nt: TGCAGTGCTAGGGTTAGGAACCGGGATTACAATGAGCAGTTCTTC; cdr3_aa: CSARVRNRDYNEQFF; j_call: TRBJ2-1; clone_size: -; v_call: TRBV20-1; d_call: -
cdr3_nt: TGTGCCAGCAGCCCAAGACAGGGAATGAACACTGAAGCTTTCTTT; cdr3_aa: CASSPRQGMNTEAFF; j_call: TRBJ1-1; clone_size: -; v_call: TRBV7-2; d_call: TRBD1
cdr3_nt: TGCAGCGCGAAAGTAGAGACCCAGTACTTC; cdr3_aa: CSAKVETQYF; j_call: TRBJ2-5; clone_size: few; v_call: TRBV29-1; d_call: -
cdr3_nt: TGTGCCAGCAGCAAAGACTGGGACTACGAGCAGTACTTC; cdr3_aa: CASSKDWDYEQYF; j_call: TRBJ2-7; clone_size: few; v_call: TRBV21-1; d_call: -
cdr3_nt: TGTGCCAGCAGCTCCCCAGGGGTTTCTGGGGCCAACGTCCTGACTTTC; cdr3_aa: CASSSPGVSGANVLTF; j_call: TRBJ2-6; clone_size: -; v_call: TRBV7-9; d_call: -
cdr3_nt: TGTGCCACCAGTGATTTATTGGGGGGCCAAGAGACCCAGTACTTC; cdr3_aa: CATSDLLGGQETQYF; j_call: TRBJ2-5; clone_size: many; v_call: TRBV24-1; d_call: -
cdr3_nt: TGTGCCAGCAGCTTAGATCCGGGAGATACGCAGTATTTT; cdr3_aa: CASSLDPGDTQYF; j_call: TRBJ2-3; clone_size: many; v_call: TRBV7-2; d_call: -
cdr3_nt: TGTGCCTGGAGTTCCAGGGGCCTAAGAAACAATGAGCAGTTCTTC; cdr3_aa: CAWSSRGLRNNEQFF; j_call: TRBJ2-1; clone_size: few; v_call: TRBV30; d_call: -
cdr3_nt: TGCAGCGTTTACAGGGAGCGGCTCTTGGTCACTGAGCAGTTCTTC; cdr3_aa: CSVYRERLLVTEQFF; j_call: TRBJ2-1; clone_size: -; v_call: TRBV29-1; d_call: -
cdr3_nt: TGTGCCAGCGGCCGACAGGGGAGGTTCTTC; cdr3_aa: CASGRQGRFF; j_call: TRBJ2-1; clone_size: few; v_call: TRBV6-2/TRBV6-3; d_call: TRBD1
cdr3_nt: TGTGCCAGCAGCCAAGAGGTAGGGGGGAGCACTGAAGCTTTCTTT; cdr3_aa: CASSQEVGGSTEAFF; j_call: TRBJ1-1; clone_size: -; v_call: TRBV3-1; d_call: -
cdr3_nt: TGTGCCAGCAGTTTGGGACGGCAAATCGAGACCCAGTACTTC; cdr3_aa: CASSLGRQIETQYF; j_call: TRBJ2-5; clone_size: -; v_call: TRBV28; d_call: -
cdr3_nt: TGTGCCACCAGTGGGCCTGGACAGGGTTCCTACAATGAGCAGTTCTTC; cdr3_aa: CATSGPGQGSYNEQFF; j_call: TRBJ2-1; clone_size: -; v_call: TRBV24-1; d_call: TRBD1
cdr3_nt: TGTGCCAGCAGCTCGTGGGACCCCAACAATGAGCAGTTCTTC; cdr3_aa: CASSSWDPNNEQFF; j_call: TRBJ2-1; clone_size: few; v_call: TRBV7-9; d_call: -
cdr3_nt: TGTGCCAGCAGCTCCGACAGTTTTAACTATGGCTACACCTTC; cdr3_aa: CASSSDSFNYGYTF; j_call: TRBJ1-2; clone_size: -; v_call: TRBV2; d_call: -
cdr3_nt: TGTGCCAGCAGCTTAGAAAAGGGGGCTCCTAACTATGGCTACACCTTC; cdr3_aa: CASSLEKGAPNYGYTF; j_call: TRBJ1-2; clone_size: -; v_call: TRBV11-3; d_call: TRBD1
cdr3_nt: TGCGCCAGCAGCAGCGGGGGGTCTACCGGGGAGCTGTTTTTT; cdr3_aa: CASSSGGSTGELFF; j_call: TRBJ2-2; clone_size: -; v_call: TRBV5-1; d_call: TRBD2
cdr3_nt: TGCAGCGCACAAATCGGGACACCTTGGGGCTACGAGCAGTACTTC; cdr3_aa: CSAQIGTPWGYEQYF; j_call: TRBJ2-7; clone_size: few; v_call: TRBV29-1; d_call: -
cdr3_nt: TGTGCCAGCAGCAATCGACAGGTCGGCTACACCTTC; cdr3_aa: CASSNRQVGYTF; j_call: TRBJ1-2; clone_size: -; v_call: TRBV12-3/TRBV12-4; d_call: -
cdr3_nt: TGTGCCAGCAGTTTGGGGGGAGGGCCTATCTCTCCGAACACCGGGGAGCTGTTTTTT; cdr3_aa: CASSLGGGPISPNTGELFF; j_call: TRBJ2-2; clone_size: -; v_call: TRBV12-3/TRBV12-4; d_call: TRBD2
cdr3_nt: TGTGCCAGCAGACGATCCGGGACTAGCGGCATCTACAATGAGCAGTTCTTC; cdr3_aa: CASRRSGTSGIYNEQFF; j_call: TRBJ2-1; clone_size: many; v_call: TRBV3-1; d_call: TRBD2
cdr3_nt: TGTGCCAGCAGTTTAGAGACAGGTAGTGAGCAGTACTTC; cdr3_aa: CASSLETGSEQYF; j_call: TRBJ2-7; clone_size: few; v_call: TRBV12-3/TRBV12-4; d_call: -
cdr3_nt: TGTGCCAGTAGTCCCGGGCATTGGGCTAATCAGCCCCAGCATTTT; cdr3_aa: CASSPGHWANQPQHF; j_call: TRBJ1-5; clone_size: -; v_call: TRBV19; d_call: -
cdr3_nt: TGTGCCTGGAGGGCGGAAGGGGGGCCCCAGCATTTT; cdr3_aa: CAWRAEGGPQHF; j_call: TRBJ1-5; clone_size: -; v_call: TRBV30; d_call: -
cdr3_nt: TGTGCCAGCCTGAAGACCCAGTACTTC; cdr3_aa: CASLKTQYF; j_call: TRBJ2-5; clone_size: -; v_call: TRBV2; d_call: -
cdr3_nt: TGTGCCAGCAGCTTGAGCGGGGGGGCCTCGAATGAGCAGTTCTTC; cdr3_aa: CASSLSGGASNEQFF; j_call: TRBJ2-1; clone_size: few; v_call: TRBV7-2; d_call: TRBD2
cdr3_nt: TGCAGTGCCAGTAGGACAGGGGGCATCACTGAAGCTTTCTTT; cdr3_aa: CSASRTGGITEAFF; j_call: TRBJ1-1; clone_size: few; v_call: TRBV20-1; d_call: TRBD1
cdr3_nt: TGTGCCAGCAGCTTAGCGATCGGGGGCAGACACAATGAGCAGTTCTTC; cdr3_aa: CASSLAIGGRHNEQFF; j_call: TRBJ2-1; clone_size: few; v_call: TRBV7-9; d_call: -
cdr3_nt: TGTGCCACCAGTGGGACCTCCCGGGACCTCGCCGGCAATGAGCAGTTCTTC; cdr3_aa: CATSGTSRDLAGNEQFF; j_call: TRBJ2-1; clone_size: -; v_call: TRBV24-1; d_call: -
cdr3_nt: TGCAGCGGGAAGACAGGGGTTAGCCATGAGCAGTTCTTC; cdr3_aa: CSGKTGVSHEQFF; j_call: TRBJ2-1; clone_size: -; v_call: TRBV29-1; d_call: TRBD1
cdr3_nt: TGTGCCAGCAGTTTGCAGGGGCCCCAGTATTTT; cdr3_aa: CASSLQGPQYF; j_call: TRBJ1-3; clone_size: few; v_call: TRBV12-3/TRBV12-4; d_call: -
cdr3_nt: TGTGCCAGCAGGGGACTAGCGGGGAACTACGAGCAGTACTTC; cdr3_aa: CASRGLAGNYEQYF; j_call: TRBJ2-7; clone_size: -; v_call: TRBV6-1; d_call: TRBD2
cdr3_nt: TGTGCCAGTAGTATAGAAGGGGTAACCGGGGAGCTGTTTTTT; cdr3_aa: CASSIEGVTGELFF; j_call: TRBJ2-2; clone_size: few; v_call: TRBV19; d_call: -
cdr3_nt: TGTGCCAGCAGCTTGGGACAGCAGAGGACCTACGAGCAGTACTTC; cdr3_aa: CASSLGQQRTYEQYF; j_call: TRBJ2-7; clone_size: -; v_call: TRBV5-5; d_call: -
cdr3_nt: TGTGCCAGCAGGGAACAGGGGCGGCATGAGCAGTTCTTC; cdr3_aa: CASREQGRHEQFF; j_call: TRBJ2-1; clone_size: few; v_call: TRBV27; d_call: TRBD1
cdr3_nt: TGTGCCAGCAGTTTAGTTAGGGTCCTAAGCTCCTACGAGCAGTACTTC; cdr3_aa: CASSLVRVLSSYEQYF; j_call: TRBJ2-7; clone_size: -; v_call: TRBV12-3/TRBV12-4; d_call: -